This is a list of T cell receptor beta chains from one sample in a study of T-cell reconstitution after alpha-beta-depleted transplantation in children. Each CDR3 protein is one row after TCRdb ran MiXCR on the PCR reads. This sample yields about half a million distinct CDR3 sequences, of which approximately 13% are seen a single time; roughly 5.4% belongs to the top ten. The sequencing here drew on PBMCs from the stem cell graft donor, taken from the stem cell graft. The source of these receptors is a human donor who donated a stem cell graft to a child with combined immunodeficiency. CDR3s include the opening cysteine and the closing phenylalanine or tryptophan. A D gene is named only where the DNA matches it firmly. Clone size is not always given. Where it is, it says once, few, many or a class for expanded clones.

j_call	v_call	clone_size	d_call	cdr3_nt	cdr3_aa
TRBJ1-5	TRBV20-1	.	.	TGCAGTGCTAGAGATATCAGGGTAGATCAGCCCCAGCATTTT	CSARDIRVDQPQHF
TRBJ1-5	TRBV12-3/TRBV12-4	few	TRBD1	TGTGCCAGCTCCCCCACCCGGGACAGGGGTTCTAGTCAGCCCCAGCATTTT	CASSPTRDRGSSQPQHF
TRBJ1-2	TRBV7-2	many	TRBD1	TGTGCCAGCAGCCAACAGGGGATCTATGGCTACACCTTC	CASSQQGIYGYTF
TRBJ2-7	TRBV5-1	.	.	TGCGCCAGCAGCTTGGTCCCTGACACCTACTCCTACGAGCAGTACTTC	CASSLVPDTYSYEQYF
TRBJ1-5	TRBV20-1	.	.	TGCAGTGCTTCGGCGGGGGTTGGCAATCAGCCCCAGCATTTT	CSASAGVGNQPQHF
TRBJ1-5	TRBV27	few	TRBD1	TGTGCCAGCAGCGACAGGGGTCGCGTTGGGCCCCAGCATTTT	CASSDRGRVGPQHF
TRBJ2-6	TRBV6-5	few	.	TGTGCCAGCAGTTATCGGGACGGTTCATCTGGGGCCAACGTCCTGACTTTC	CASSYRDGSSGANVLTF
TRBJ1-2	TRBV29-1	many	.	TGCAGCGTTGAAGCCGGGTTCGGCGATGGCTACACCTTC	CSVEAGFGDGYTF
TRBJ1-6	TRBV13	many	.	TGTGCCAGCAGCTTCTCTCCAGTGAGCACCAATTCACCCCTCCACTTT	CASSFSPVSTNSPLHF
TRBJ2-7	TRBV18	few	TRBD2	TGTGCCAGCTCACCACCTTTAGGACTAGCTGACAACGAGCAGTACTTC	CASSPPLGLADNEQYF
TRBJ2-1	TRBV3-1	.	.	TGTGCCAGCAGCCAAGCCAGGGCGAGGTTGTTCTTC	CASSQARARLFF
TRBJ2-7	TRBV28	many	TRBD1	TGTGCCAGCAGTTTGTTAACCAGGACAGGATCGTCGTACGAGCAGTACTTC	CASSLLTRTGSSYEQYF
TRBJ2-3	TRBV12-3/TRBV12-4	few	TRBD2	TGTGCCAGCAGTTTTGGGACTAGGGGAGATACGCAGTATTTT	CASSFGTRGDTQYF
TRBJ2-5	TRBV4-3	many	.	TGCGCCAGCAGCCAAGCGAGTCGAGAGGACCAAGAGACCCAGTACTTC	CASSQASREDQETQYF
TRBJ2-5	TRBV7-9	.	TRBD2	TGTGCCAGCAGCCTTCATGGGGGGGAAGAGACCCAGTACTTC	CASSLHGGEETQYF
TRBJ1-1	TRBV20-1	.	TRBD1	TGCAGTGCTAAGACAGGGGGAACTGAAGCTTTCTTT	CSAKTGGTEAFF
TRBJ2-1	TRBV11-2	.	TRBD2	TGTGCCAGCAGCTTACCTCTTATGGGGACTAGCGGGGGGGCTCCCTACAATGAGCAGTTCTTC	CASSLPLMGTSGGAPYNEQFF
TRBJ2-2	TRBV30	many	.	TGTGCCTGGAGGGGTTACTACACCGGGGAGCTGTTTTTT	CAWRGYYTGELFF
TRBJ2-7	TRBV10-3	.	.	TGTGCCATCAGTGAAAGTTCGAGGTCCTACGAGCAGTACTTC	CAISESSRSYEQYF
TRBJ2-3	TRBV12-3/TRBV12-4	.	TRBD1	TGTGCCAGCTCGGACAGGATTGTTGGCACAGATACGCAGTATTTT	CASSDRIVGTDTQYF
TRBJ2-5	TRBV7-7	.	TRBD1	TGTGCTAGCAACTCAGACGGGACAGGGGGCAGAAAGACCCAGTACTTC	CASNSDGTGGRKTQYF
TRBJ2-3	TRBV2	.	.	TGTGCCAGCGCGAACCGGGACTCCCTTCGCACGGATACGCAGTATTTT	CASANRDSLRTDTQYF
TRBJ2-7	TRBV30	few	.	TGTGCCTGGAGGGCGACCGTCTCCTACGAGCAGTACTTC	CAWRATVSYEQYF
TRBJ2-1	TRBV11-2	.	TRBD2	TGTGCCAGCAGCCCACGGCTGGGACTAGCGGGACCCCCGCCCAGGAATGAGCAGTTCTTC	CASSPRLGLAGPPPRNEQFF
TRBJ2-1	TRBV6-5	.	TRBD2	TGTGCCAGCAGTTACGGGGGGATTAGCGGGGGGCCTAACAATGAGCAGTTCTTC	CASSYGGISGGPNNEQFF
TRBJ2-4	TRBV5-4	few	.	TGTGCCAGCAGTACAACGGGGAAGGAAAACATTCAGTACTTC	CASSTTGKENIQYF
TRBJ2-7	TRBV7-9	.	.	TGTGCCAGCAGCTTAGGACTCAACGAGCAGTACTTC	CASSLGLNEQYF
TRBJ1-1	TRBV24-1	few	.	TGTGCCACCAGTGGATCAGGGAGGAGCACTGAAGCTTTCTTT	CATSGSGRSTEAFF
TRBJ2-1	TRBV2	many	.	TGTGCCAGGATGACGGGCAATGAGCAGTTCTTC	CARMTGNEQFF
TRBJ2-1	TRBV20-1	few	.	TGCAGTGCTAGAGTGCCGGGGTTAAACAATGAGCAGTTCTTC	CSARVPGLNNEQFF